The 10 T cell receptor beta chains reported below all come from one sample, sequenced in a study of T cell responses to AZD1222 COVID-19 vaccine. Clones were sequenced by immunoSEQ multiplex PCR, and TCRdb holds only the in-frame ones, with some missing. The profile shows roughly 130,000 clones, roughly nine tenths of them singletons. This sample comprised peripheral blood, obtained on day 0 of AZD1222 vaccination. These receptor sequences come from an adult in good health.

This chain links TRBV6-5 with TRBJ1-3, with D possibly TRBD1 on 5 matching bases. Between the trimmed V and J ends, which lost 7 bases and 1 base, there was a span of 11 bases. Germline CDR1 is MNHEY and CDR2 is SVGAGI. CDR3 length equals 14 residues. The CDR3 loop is CASTSGGSGNTIYF. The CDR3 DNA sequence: TGTGCCAGCACCTCCGGGGGGTCTGGAAACACCATATATTTT.

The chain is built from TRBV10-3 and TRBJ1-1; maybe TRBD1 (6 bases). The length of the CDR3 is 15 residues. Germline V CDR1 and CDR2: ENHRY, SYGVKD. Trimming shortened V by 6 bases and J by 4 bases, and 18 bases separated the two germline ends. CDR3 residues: CAIRGAVLGSTEAFF. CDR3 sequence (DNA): TGTGCCATCAGGGGGGCAGTTCTGGGCTCCACTGAAGCTTTCTTT.

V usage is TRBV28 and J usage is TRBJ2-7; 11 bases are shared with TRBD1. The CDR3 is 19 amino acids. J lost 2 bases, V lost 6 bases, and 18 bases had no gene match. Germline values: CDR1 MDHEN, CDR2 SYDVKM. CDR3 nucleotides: TGTGCCAGCAGCGGCCGAGGACAGGGGGCGAAAGTCTTCCCCTACGAGCAGTACTTC. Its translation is CASSGRGQGAKVFPYEQYF.

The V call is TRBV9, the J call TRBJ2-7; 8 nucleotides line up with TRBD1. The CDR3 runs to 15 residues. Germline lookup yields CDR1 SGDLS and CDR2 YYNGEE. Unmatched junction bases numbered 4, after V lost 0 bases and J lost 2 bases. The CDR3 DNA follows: TGTGCCAGCAGCGTAGGGACAGGGCTGACCTACGAGCAGTACTTC. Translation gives CASSVGTGLTYEQYF.

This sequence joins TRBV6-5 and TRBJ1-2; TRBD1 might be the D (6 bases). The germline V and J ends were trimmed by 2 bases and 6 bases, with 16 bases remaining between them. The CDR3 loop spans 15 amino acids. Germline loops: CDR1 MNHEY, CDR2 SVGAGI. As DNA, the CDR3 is TGTGCCAGCAGTTACCACCCCCCACAGGGAGATGGCTACACCTTC. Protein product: CASSYHPPQGDGYTF.

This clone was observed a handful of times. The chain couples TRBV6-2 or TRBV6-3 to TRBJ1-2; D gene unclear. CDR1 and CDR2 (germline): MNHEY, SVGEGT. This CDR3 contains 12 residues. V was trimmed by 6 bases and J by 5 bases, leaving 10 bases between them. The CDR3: CASSQTPYGYTF. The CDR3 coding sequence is TGTGCCAGCAGCCAAACACCGTATGGCTACACCTTC.

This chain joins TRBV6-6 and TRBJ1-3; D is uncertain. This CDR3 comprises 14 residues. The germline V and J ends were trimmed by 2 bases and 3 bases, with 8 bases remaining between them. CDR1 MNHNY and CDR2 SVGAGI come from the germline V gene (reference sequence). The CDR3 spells CASSYGFGGNTIYF. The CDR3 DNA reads TGTGCCAGCAGTTACGGCTTCGGTGGAAACACCATATATTTT.

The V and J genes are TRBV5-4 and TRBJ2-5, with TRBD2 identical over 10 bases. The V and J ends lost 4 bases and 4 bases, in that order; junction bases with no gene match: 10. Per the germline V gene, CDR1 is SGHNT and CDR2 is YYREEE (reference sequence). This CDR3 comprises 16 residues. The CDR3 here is CASSRILAGSLETQYF. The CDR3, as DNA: TGTGCCAGCAGCCGGATACTAGCGGGGAGCCTAGAGACCCAGTACTTC.

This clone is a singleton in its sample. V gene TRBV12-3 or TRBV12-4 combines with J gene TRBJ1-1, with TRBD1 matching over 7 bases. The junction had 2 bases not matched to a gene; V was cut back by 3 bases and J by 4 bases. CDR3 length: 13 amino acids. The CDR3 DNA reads TGTGCCAGCAGTTTCTCAGGGGGCACTGAAGCTTTCTTT. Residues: CASSFSGGTEAFF.

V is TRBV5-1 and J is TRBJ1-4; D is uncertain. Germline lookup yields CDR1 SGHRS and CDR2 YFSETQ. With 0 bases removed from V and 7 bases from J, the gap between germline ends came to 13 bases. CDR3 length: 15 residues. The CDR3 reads CASSLGVPRLEKLFF. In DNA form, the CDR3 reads TGCGCCAGCAGCTTGGGAGTACCTCGTCTTGAAAAACTGTTTTTT.